The rows below give T cell receptor beta chains drawn from one sample of a study of T cells expressing NK-cell markers. TCRdb re-called the 5' RACE reads; one entry per CDR3 protein, DNA not given. Its listing shows tens of thousands of distinct CDR3 sequences. The source material was blood T cells: a sorted CD56 or NKG2C T cell subset, CD4+ or CD8+ T cells, or bulk PBMC T cells (not recorded which). These receptors originate from a man aged 18 to 69 in good health. The CDR3 runs from the conserved cysteine through the conserved F or W. Not all rows give a size; the values are once, few, many and, for expanded clones, a class.

CDR3aa,abundance,v_gene,j_gene
CASSPGSYNEQFF,.,TRBV4-2,TRBJ2-1
CASRRGGLGETQYF,.,TRBV12-3/TRBV12-4,TRBJ2-5
CASKGLAGSTDTQYF,.,TRBV5-1,TRBJ2-3
CAWSLRVGDTQYF,.,TRBV30,TRBJ2-3
CASSLGVRDYGYTF,.,TRBV11-2,TRBJ1-2
CASSSRSEQYF,.,TRBV12-3/TRBV12-4,TRBJ2-7
CASRAGESYGYTF,.,TRBV2,TRBJ1-2
CSARDPAGGAREQYF,.,TRBV20-1,TRBJ2-7
CATSGRRVTNTGELFF,.,TRBV15,TRBJ2-2
CSARGLVSHNEQFF,.,TRBV20-1,TRBJ2-1
CASSSQGALYSNQPQHF,.,TRBV27,TRBJ1-5
CASSQYNEQFF,.,TRBV27,TRBJ2-1
CASSLEAHLLSGNTIYF,.,TRBV7-6,TRBJ1-3
CASSQEIVIGEQFF,.,TRBV4-3,TRBJ2-1
CASSETGLAYGYTF,.,TRBV25-1,TRBJ1-2
CSAQWMAFTEAFF,.,TRBV20-1,TRBJ1-1
CSVGAPPQSRNEQFF,.,TRBV29-1,TRBJ2-1
CAWSTGAGTAYGYTF,.,TRBV30,TRBJ1-2
CASSLAVGINEQFF,.,TRBV7-8,TRBJ2-1
CASRGPDEKLFF,.,TRBV10-1,TRBJ1-4
CAWRKGPNTGELFF,.,TRBV30,TRBJ2-2
CASSQDIAGAVVQFF,medium-sized,TRBV4-3,TRBJ2-1
CASSFAKERNTDTQYF,.,TRBV7-8,TRBJ2-3
CASSLVQGAIYEQYF,.,TRBV5-6,TRBJ2-7
CSARLGTSGGEGDTQYF,.,TRBV20-1,TRBJ2-3
CASSSDSLRSPQHF,.,TRBV12-3/TRBV12-4,TRBJ1-5
CASSVSGGRYKNIQYF,.,TRBV12-3/TRBV12-4,TRBJ2-4
CASMEREGYNEQFF,.,TRBV6-4,TRBJ2-1
CASSLSPGMGNQPQHF,.,TRBV5-1,TRBJ1-5
CAISERGIDQPQHF,.,TRBV10-3,TRBJ1-5
CASSPPTGISYEQYF,.,TRBV18,TRBJ2-7
CASSLGGGGGHYNEQFF,.,TRBV7-9,TRBJ2-1
CASSQTDGYGYTF,.,TRBV4-1,TRBJ1-2
CASSHRYTGELFF,.,TRBV3-1,TRBJ2-2
CAISGLGTGLAGGLSYNEQFF,.,TRBV10-3,TRBJ2-1
CASSLEAGDLSTDTQYF,.,TRBV7-6,TRBJ2-3
CASSPGLSSGANVLTF,.,TRBV10-1,TRBJ2-6
CASRGYGQPQHF,.,TRBV2,TRBJ1-5
CASSGGAGVDRTTDTQYF,.,TRBV9,TRBJ2-3
CASTLRGLAGLNEQFF,.,TRBV28,TRBJ2-1
CASSAGGRELFF,.,TRBV14,TRBJ2-2
CASSPRGGLYEQYF,.,TRBV6-2/TRBV6-3,TRBJ2-7
CASSLETGAITDTQYF,.,TRBV5-1,TRBJ2-3
CASRTGTGELFF,.,TRBV6-6,TRBJ2-2
CASSATRVEQYF,.,TRBV11-2,TRBJ2-7
CASSSSGQPIYGYTF,.,TRBV13,TRBJ1-2